A single sample is the source of the 2 T cell receptor beta chains below, sequenced in a study of tumor and adjacent non-tumor tissue in lung cancer. A modified ARM-PCR protocol with three rounds of nested PCR amplified TCRbeta. One entry per CDR3 protein results from TCRdb running MiXCR on the multiplex PCR reads. This sample has roughly 93,000 distinct CDR3 sequences; around 64% occur once, and the top ten carry 15% to 20%. No cell sorting was done before RNA was extracted from the tissue. Sequencing was performed on lung tumor tissue. Receptor source: a man between 60 and 70 years old with non-small cell lung cancer.

The gene calls are TRBV10-3 and TRBJ2-7; 9 positions match TRBD1. V gave up 5 bases and J gave up 4 bases; unmatched junction bases: 6. CDR1 is ENHRY, CDR2 SYGVKD, per germline. This CDR3 spans 14 amino acids. This CDR3 reads CAISPGTGLYEQYF. CDR3 bases: TGTGCCATCAGTCCCGGGACAGGGCTATACGAGCAGTACTTC.

This clonotype is classed as large. The rearrangement links TRBV11-2 to TRBJ2-7; the match to TRBD1 covers 8 bases. The CDR3 extends over 13 amino acids. CDR1 and CDR2 from the germline V gene are SGHAT and FQNNGV. V was clipped by 6 bases and J by 2 bases; unmatched bases: 3. The CDR3: CASRRTGTYEQYF. CDR3 in DNA: TGTGCCAGCAGACGGACAGGGACCTACGAGCAGTACTTC. Looking up the rest from reference TRBV11-2 and TRBJ2-7 gives the full variable domain: EAGVAQSPRYKIIEKRQSVAFWCNPISGHATLYWYQQILGQGPKLLIQFQNNGVVDDSQLPKDRFSAERLKGVDSTLKIQPAKLEDSAVYLCASRRTGTYEQYFGPGTRLTVT.